This entry concerns a single T cell receptor (beta chain). Its matching antigen is unknown. This sample was included in a study of cytomegalovirus exposure and HLA in healthy donors. Study-wide results and limits: Previous analysis showed most TCR beta V segments were productive about 87% or about 30% of the time. Analysis was carried out at a later point, and it linked a missense DCLRE1C variant to TCR beta V- and J-gene trimming. The authors judged a highly shared variant cluster likely a sequencing artifact.

The ends were cut back, 6 bases at V and 4 bases at J, with 13 bases in the middle. CDR1 is MDHEN and CDR2 is SYDVKM in the germline V gene. There are 15 residues in the CDR3. PCR involved 60 Vbeta and 13 Jbeta primers. TCRdb's copy holds only in-frame clones and misses some; the assay was immunoSEQ multiplex PCR. This sample yields around 140,000 clones, of which almost 85% are seen a single time; 1.4% belongs to the top ten. Input material: PBMCs. The chain has TRBV28 and TRBJ2-6; perhaps TRBD2 as D (6 bases). This receptor was taken from a man aged 25 to 45 in good health and CMV-seropositive. In DNA form, the CDR3 reads TGTGCCAGCAGGTTAGGAGGGTCCGGGGCCAACGTCCTGACTTTC. This sequence encodes CASRLGGSGANVLTF.